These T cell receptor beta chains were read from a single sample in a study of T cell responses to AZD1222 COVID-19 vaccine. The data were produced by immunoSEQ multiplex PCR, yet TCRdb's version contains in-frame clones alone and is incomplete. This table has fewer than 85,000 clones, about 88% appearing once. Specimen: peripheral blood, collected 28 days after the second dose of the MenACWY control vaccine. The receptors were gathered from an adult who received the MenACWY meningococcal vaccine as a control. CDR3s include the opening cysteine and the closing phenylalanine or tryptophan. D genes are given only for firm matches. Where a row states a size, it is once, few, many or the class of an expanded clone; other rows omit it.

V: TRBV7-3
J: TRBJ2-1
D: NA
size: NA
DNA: TGTGCCAGCAGCCCTAGCGCATCCTACAATGAGCAGTTCTTC
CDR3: CASSPSASYNEQFF

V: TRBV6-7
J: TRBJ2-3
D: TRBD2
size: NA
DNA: TGTGCCAGCAGTTACCCGGGCGGGCTAGCGGGAGACGCAGATACGCAGTATTTT
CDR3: CASSYPGGLAGDADTQYF

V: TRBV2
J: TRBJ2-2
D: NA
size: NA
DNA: TGTGTCCAAAGCTCCGGGAGCAACACCGGGGAGCTGTTTTTT
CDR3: CVQSSGSNTGELFF

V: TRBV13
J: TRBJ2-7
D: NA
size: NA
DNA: TGTGCCAGCAGCAACCCAGATTCACCGGTCTACTTC
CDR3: CASSNPDSPVYF

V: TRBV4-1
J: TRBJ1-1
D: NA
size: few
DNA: TGCGCCAGCAGCCAAGTTTTGGTCTTCGGGCAACCTGCGAACACTGAAGCTTTCTTT
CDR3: CASSQVLVFGQPANTEAFF

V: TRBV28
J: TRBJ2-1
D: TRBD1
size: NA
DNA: TGTGCCAGCAGTTCCCGGGACAGGGGCCCCTACAATGAGCAGTTCTTC
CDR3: CASSSRDRGPYNEQFF

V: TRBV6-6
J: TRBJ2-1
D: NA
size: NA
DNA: TGTGCCAGCAGTCCCAAGGCAGTCCGAGTTCTTAGCTCCTACAATGAGCAGTTCTTC
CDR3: CASSPKAVRVLSSYNEQFF

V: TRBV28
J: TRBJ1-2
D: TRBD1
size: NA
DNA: TGTGCCAGCAGGGGGACAGGGGTCGGGGGCTATGGCTACACCTTC
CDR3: CASRGTGVGGYGYTF

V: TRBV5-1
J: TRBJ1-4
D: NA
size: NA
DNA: TGCGCCAGCAGCTTGGGAGGTACAACTAATGAAAAACTGTTTTTT
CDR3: CASSLGGTTNEKLFF

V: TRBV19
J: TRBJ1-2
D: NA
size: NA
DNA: TGTGCCAGTAGTATAGATACACGAAAAAACTATGGCTACACCTTC
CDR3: CASSIDTRKNYGYTF

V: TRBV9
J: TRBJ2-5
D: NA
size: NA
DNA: TGTGCCAGCAGCTCCCGGGGGAGGAGCGATGAGACCCAGTACTTC
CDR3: CASSSRGRSDETQYF

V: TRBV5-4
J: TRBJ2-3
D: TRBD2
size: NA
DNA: TGTGCCAGCAGCACCCGGACTAGCGGGAGATCAGATACGCAGTATTTT
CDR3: CASSTRTSGRSDTQYF

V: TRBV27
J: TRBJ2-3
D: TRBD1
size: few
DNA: TGTGCCAGCAGTCCTTACAGGGGTGGGACAGATACGCAGTATTTT
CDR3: CASSPYRGGTDTQYF

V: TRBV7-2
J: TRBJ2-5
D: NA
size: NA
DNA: TGTGCCAGCAGCTTAGCGGGGGTGGCAGGGGAGACCCAGTACTTC
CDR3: CASSLAGVAGETQYF

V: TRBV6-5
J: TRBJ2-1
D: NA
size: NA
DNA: TGTGCCAGCGGGTCGGGAGACTACAATGAGCAGTTCTTC
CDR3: CASGSGDYNEQFF

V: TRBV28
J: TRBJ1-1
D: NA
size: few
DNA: TGTGCCAGCAGTTTCGCCTCTAACAGGGCAAGGGAAGCTTTCTTT
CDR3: CASSFASNRAREAFF

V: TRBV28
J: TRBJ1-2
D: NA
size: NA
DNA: TGTGCCAGCAGTGTCACAGGGATGGGAAACTATGGCTACACCTTC
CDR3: CASSVTGMGNYGYTF

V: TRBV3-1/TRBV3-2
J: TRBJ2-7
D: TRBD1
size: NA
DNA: TGTGCCAGCAGCCACCGGACAGGGTGGAACGAGCAGTACTTC
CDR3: CASSHRTGWNEQYF

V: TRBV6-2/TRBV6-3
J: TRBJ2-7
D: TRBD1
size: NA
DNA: TGTGCCAGCAGTTCCGACAGGGTTAGGGTTCGGAGGACCTACGAGCAGTACTTC
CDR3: CASSSDRVRVRRTYEQYF

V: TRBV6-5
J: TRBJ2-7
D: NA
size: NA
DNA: TGTGCCAGCAGGCTCGGCAGCTACGAGCAGTACTTC
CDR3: CASRLGSYEQYF

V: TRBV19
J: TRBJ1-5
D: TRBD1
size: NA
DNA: TGTGCCAGTAGTATAAGTCAAGCAGGGGGTCAGCCCCAGCATTTT
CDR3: CASSISQAGGQPQHF

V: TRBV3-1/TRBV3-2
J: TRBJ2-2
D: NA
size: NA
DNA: TGTGCCAGCAGCCAAGTGGCCCTAAAGGGGGAGCTGTTTTTT
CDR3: CASSQVALKGELFF

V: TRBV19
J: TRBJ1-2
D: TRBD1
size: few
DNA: TGTGCCAGTAATCAGGACAGGGGTGGAGGCTACACCTTC
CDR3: CASNQDRGGGYTF

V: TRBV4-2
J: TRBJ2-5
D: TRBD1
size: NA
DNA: TGTGCCAGCAGCCAAGATATCTCCGACAGGGGTGAGACCCAGTACTTC
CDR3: CASSQDISDRGETQYF

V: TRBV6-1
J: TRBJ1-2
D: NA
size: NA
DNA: TGTGCCAGCAGTGAACGACAGGCGTACTATGGCTACACCTTC
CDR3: CASSERQAYYGYTF

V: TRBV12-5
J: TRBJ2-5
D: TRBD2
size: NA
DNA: TGTGCTAGTGGTTCCATAGCGGGAGGACAAGAGACCCAGTACTTC
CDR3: CASGSIAGGQETQYF

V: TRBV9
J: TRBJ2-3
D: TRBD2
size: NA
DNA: TGTGCCAGCAGCGAGACTAGCGGAGGGAGAGGGGGGTTCACAGATACGCAGTATTTT
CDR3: CASSETSGGRGGFTDTQYF

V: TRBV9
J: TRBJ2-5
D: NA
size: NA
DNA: TGTGCCAGCAGCTTAAGTCCCAACCAAGAGACCCAGTACTTC
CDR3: CASSLSPNQETQYF

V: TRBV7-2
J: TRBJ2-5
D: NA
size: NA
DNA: TGTGCCAGCAGCTTAGTAGGTTGGGGGCGCGGAGAGACCCAGTACTTC
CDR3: CASSLVGWGRGETQYF

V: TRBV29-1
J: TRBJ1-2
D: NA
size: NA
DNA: TGCAGCGTTGAAGGCGGTCATAAAGATGGCTACACCTTC
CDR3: CSVEGGHKDGYTF

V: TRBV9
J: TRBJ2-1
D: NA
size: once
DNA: TGTGCCAGCAGCGAGTCTAGCTCCTACAATGAGCAGTTCTTC
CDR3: CASSESSSYNEQFF

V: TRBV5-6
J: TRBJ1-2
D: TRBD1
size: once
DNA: TGTGCCAGCAGCTTGGGACAGGGGAACTATGGCTACACCTTC
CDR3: CASSLGQGNYGYTF

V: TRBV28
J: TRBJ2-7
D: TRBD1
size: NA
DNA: TGTGCCAGCAGCCCCTTCCCGGGACAGGGCTCCTACGAGCAGTACTTC
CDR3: CASSPFPGQGSYEQYF

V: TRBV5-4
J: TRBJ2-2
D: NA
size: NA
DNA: TGTGCCAGCAGCTTGGACATGGGGACCGGGGAGCTGTTTTTT
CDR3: CASSLDMGTGELFF

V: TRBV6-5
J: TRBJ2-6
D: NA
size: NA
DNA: TGTGCCAGCATCCCACTTGACTCTGGGGCCAACGTCCTGACTTTC
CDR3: CASIPLDSGANVLTF

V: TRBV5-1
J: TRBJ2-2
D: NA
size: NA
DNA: TGCGCCAGCGGGCCTTTTGGTCCCGGGGAGCTGTTTTTT
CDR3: CASGPFGPGELFF

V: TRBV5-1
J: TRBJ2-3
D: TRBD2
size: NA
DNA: TGCGCCAGCAGCCCGACTAGCGGAGCGGATACGCAGTATTTT
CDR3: CASSPTSGADTQYF

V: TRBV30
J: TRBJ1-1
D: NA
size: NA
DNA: TGTGCCTGGACAGTGAACACTGAAGCTTTCTTT
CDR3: CAWTVNTEAFF

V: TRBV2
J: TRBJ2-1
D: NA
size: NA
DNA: TGTGCCAGCAGTGGCCGGGGATACAATGAGCAGTTCTTC
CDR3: CASSGRGYNEQFF

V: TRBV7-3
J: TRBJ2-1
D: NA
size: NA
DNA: TGTGCCAGCAGCGCCCGACTTGCCACCTACAATGAGCAGTTCTTC
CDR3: CASSARLATYNEQFF

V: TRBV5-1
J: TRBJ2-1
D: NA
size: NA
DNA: TGCGCCAGCAGCCCCAGCTATGAGCAGTTCTTC
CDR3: CASSPSYEQFF

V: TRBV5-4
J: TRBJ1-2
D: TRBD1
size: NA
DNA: TGTGCCAGCAGCCACCAATCGGACAGGGGATCTGGCTACACCTTC
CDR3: CASSHQSDRGSGYTF

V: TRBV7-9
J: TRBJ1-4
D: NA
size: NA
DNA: TGTGCCAGCAGCTCGAACGGCGGTAATGAAAAACTGTTTTTT
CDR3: CASSSNGGNEKLFF

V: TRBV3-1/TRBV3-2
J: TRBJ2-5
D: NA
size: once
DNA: TGTGCCAGCAGCCAAGACGTAGGGGGAACGGAGACCCAGTACTTC
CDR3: CASSQDVGGTETQYF

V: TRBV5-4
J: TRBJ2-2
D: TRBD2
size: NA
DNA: TGTGCCAGCAGCTTGGGGACTAGCGGCGCGAACACCGGGGAGCTGTTTTTT
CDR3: CASSLGTSGANTGELFF

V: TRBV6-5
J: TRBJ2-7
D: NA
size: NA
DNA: TGTGCCAGCAGTTCCCTCGTCAATTACGAGCAGTACTTC
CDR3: CASSSLVNYEQYF

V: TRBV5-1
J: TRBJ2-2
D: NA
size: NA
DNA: TGCGCCAGCAGCTTGGAGGCAGAGAACACCGGGGAGCTGTTTTTT
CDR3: CASSLEAENTGELFF